A single sample is the source of the 22 T cell receptor beta chains below, sequenced in a study of T cells in Graves' hyperthyroidism and ophthalmopathy. Researchers amplified the TCR beta CDR3 regions from RNA transcripts. With the HTBI primer set, the TCR CDR3 went through a first round of RT-PCR. Each CDR3 protein is one row after TCRdb ran MiXCR on the multiplex PCR reads. The sample includes hundreds of thousands of distinct CDR3 sequences, approximately 16% seen only once; the top ten take about 21%. Sample: blood. These receptors originate from a woman aged 60-75 years with Graves' ophthalmopathy.

Ten or more counts support this clonotype. The rearrangement joins TRBV28 to TRBJ1-2; 9 bases align to TRBD1. CDR3 length equals 13 residues. The V gene's germline CDR1 is MDHEN and CDR2 SYDVKM. V was pared by 9 bases and J by 8 bases, with 10 bases of the junction left unmatched. The CDR3: CASIPGQGWGYTF. The CDR3 nucleotides are TGTGCCAGTATCCCGGGACAGGGCTGGGGCTACACCTTC.

Of note for this clonotype: A read error may explain this, as a much larger clone is one base away. This chain joins TRBV6-1 and TRBJ1-1; D possibly corresponds to TRBD1 (5 bases). Germline V gives CDR1 MNHNS, CDR2 SASEGT. CDR3 length: 14 residues. The CDR3: CASSEEHWGPEVFF. The CDR3 DNA reads TGTGCCAGCTCAGAGGAACACTGGGGCCCTGAAGTTTTCTTT.

The table lists this clonotype with many counts. CDR3 amino acids: CSARAGGQGGPWSNQPQHF. The CDR3 region has the DNA TGCAGTGCTAGAGCCGGGGGACAGGGGGGACCTTGGAGCAATCAGCCCCAGCATTTT. V is TRBV20-1 and J is TRBJ1-5; 11 bases are a match to TRBD1. From germline, CDR1 is DFQATT and CDR2 SNEGSKA (reference sequence). V was clipped by 1 base and J by 1 base; unmatched bases: 12. The CDR3 is made up of 19 amino acids.

This clonotype was recorded many times. The gene calls are TRBV28 and TRBJ1-6; D uncertain. The CDR3 runs to 14 residues. Deletions cut 1 base from V and 7 bases from J, with 8 bases between. Germline CDR1 MDHEN, CDR2 SYDVKM. The CDR3 reads CASSLSHENSPLHF. Written as DNA, the CDR3 is TGTGCCAGCAGTTTATCACATGAAAATTCACCCCTCCACTTT.

V gene TRBV7-9 combines with J gene TRBJ2-3, with TRBD2 matching 15 bases. The V gene end was trimmed by 5 bases and the J gene end by 1 base; junction bases not matched to a gene: 4. CDR3 length: 17 amino acids. CDR1 is SEHNR, CDR2 FQNEAQ, per germline (reference sequence). CDR3 region: CASSLGLAGGGTDTQYF. Written as DNA, the CDR3 is TGTGCCAGCAGCCTGGGACTAGCGGGAGGTGGCACAGATACGCAGTATTTT.

The V call is TRBV12-3 or TRBV12-4, the J call TRBJ2-3; unclear D gene. The CDR3 sequence is 14 residues long. Trimming removed 8 bases at V and 5 bases at J, with 17 bases between. CDR3 DNA: TGTGCCAGCTGTGTAGGTAATTATGGAGATACGCAGTATTTT. This translates into CASCVGNYGDTQYF.

This clonotype was seen many times. The gene calls are TRBV15 and TRBJ2-3; a possible D gene is TRBD2 (6 bases). This CDR3 has 15 amino acids. Germline CDR1 is LNHNV and CDR2 is YYDKDF (reference sequence). V shed 3 bases and J shed 2 bases, with 12 bases lying between them. The CDR3 spells CATSRIAENTDTQYF. The CDR3 DNA reads as TGTGCCACCAGCAGGATAGCGGAAAACACAGATACGCAGTATTTT.

This clonotype was recorded at least ten times. The chain couples TRBV20-1 to TRBJ2-3; the D call may be TRBD1 or TRBD2 (5 bases each). The germline V gene encodes CDR1 DFQATT and CDR2 SNEGSKA (reference sequence). This CDR3 region has 13 residues. The V gene lost 2 bases and the J gene lost 5 bases, with 11 bases spanning the gap. The DNA for the CDR3 is TGCAGTGCTAGATGGGGGAACAGAGATACGCAGTATTTT. This encodes CSARWGNRDTQYF.

The sample holds many counts of this clonotype. The V call is TRBV28, the J call TRBJ2-3; a weak D match, TRBD2 (6 bases). The CDR3 extends over 18 amino acids. The germline V gene encodes CDR1 MDHEN and CDR2 SYDVKM. Between the trimmed V and J ends, which lost 4 bases and 0 bases, there was a span of 20 bases. DNA of the CDR3: TGTGCCAGCAGTTCCCTGCGCGGAGGGGTGGGGAGCACAGATACGCAGTATTTT. Encoded protein: CASSSLRGGVGSTDTQYF.

This clonotype was seen repeatedly, ten times or more. The chain is built from TRBV3-1 and TRBJ2-3; D is undetermined. Per germline, CDR1 LGHDT and CDR2 YNNKEL (reference sequence). Trimming cost V 6 bases and J 6 bases, with 7 bases left between them. The CDR3 totals 11 residues. CDR3 DNA sequence: TGTGCCAGCAGGCTCCGCGATACGCAGTATTTT. Its protein is CASRLRDTQYF.

This clonotype appeared many times. The J gene is TRBJ2-5, the V gene TRBV5-1; no definite D call. Germline-derived CDR1 and CDR2 are SGHRS and YFSETQ. This CDR3 is built from 14 residues. V was clipped by 3 bases and J by 2 bases, with 11 bases between them. The CDR3 nucleotides are TGCGCCAGCAGCTCGACGGCTGGGCAAGAGACCCAGTACTTC. Translating gives CASSSTAGQETQYF. The whole variable domain, filled in from reference TRBV5-1 and TRBJ2-5, reads KAGVTQTPRYLIKTRGQQVTLSCSPISGHRSVSWYQQTPGQGLQFLFEYFSETQRNKGNFPGRFSGRQFSNSRSEMNVSTLELGDSALYLCASSSTAGQETQYFGPGTRLLVL.

This clonotype was recorded many times. V usage is TRBV19 and J usage is TRBJ1-1, with TRBD1 as a possible D gene (6 bases). The CDR3 covers 16 residues. Trimming took 7 bases from V and 7 from J, leaving 25 bases between them. Looked up from germline, CDR1 is LNHDA and CDR2 is SQIVND (reference sequence). The CDR3 nucleotides read TGTGCCAGTACCCCTCGGAGTGGCAGGGGCATGGGTGAAGCTTTCTTT. Its translation is CASTPRSGRGMGEAFF.

The chain employs TRBV20-1 and TRBJ2-7; a weak D match, TRBD2 (5 bases). The CDR3 contains 13 residues. From germline, CDR1 is DFQATT and CDR2 SNEGSKA (reference sequence). Trimming removed 5 bases at V and 1 base at J, with 12 bases between. The DNA for the CDR3 is TGCAGTGCTCGGACTGCTTTTTCCTACGAGCAGTACTTC. It translates to CSARTAFSYEQYF.

This clonotype was seen at least ten times. The chain employs TRBV6-1 and TRBJ2-7; D gene ambiguous. There are 16 residues in the CDR3. Germline CDR1 and CDR2: MNHNS and SASEGT. V lost 3 bases and J lost 2, with 17 bases in between. Here the CDR3 DNA reads TGTGCCAGCAGTGACCTCAACAAGGGAAGACCCTACGAGCAGTACTTC. This translates into CASSDLNKGRPYEQYF.

This clonotype was counted between two and nine times. The V and J genes are TRBV4-1 and TRBJ1-1; 9 nucleotides line up with TRBD1. The length of the CDR3 is 16 residues. CDR1 and CDR2 from the germline V gene are MGHRA and YSYEKL. The trim removed 4 bases at V and 3 bases at J, leaving 9 bases unmatched. CDR3 DNA sequence: TGCGCCAGCAGCCTCTCGGGGACAGGGTTCGACACTGAAGCTTTCTTT. Its translation is CASSLSGTGFDTEAFF.

This clonotype turned up a few times. This rearrangement joins TRBV7-8 to TRBJ1-2; TRBD1 matches 8 bases. V trimming: 2 bases; J trimming: 2 bases; junction bases outside the gene matches: 4. CDR3 size: 15 residues. From germline, CDR1 is SGHVS and CDR2 FQNEAQ. For the CDR3, the DNA is TGTGCCAGCAGCTTACTGACAGGGGCCAACTATGGCTACACCTTC. This encodes CASSLLTGANYGYTF. Based on the CDR3 plus reference TRBV7-8 and TRBJ1-2, the full variable domain is GAGVSQSPRYKVAKRGQDVALRCDPISGHVSLFWYQQALGQGPEFLTYFQNEAQLDKSGLPSDRFFAERPEGSVSTLKIQRTQQEDSAVYLCASSLLTGANYGYTFGSGTRLTVV.

This clonotype was seen a few times. The chain uses TRBV6-1 and TRBJ1-3, with D maybe TRBD1 (5 bases). The CDR3 is made up of 15 amino acids. From germline, CDR1 is MNHNS and CDR2 SASEGT. The V and J ends lost 5 bases and 0 bases respectively, with 11 bases between them. The CDR3 nucleotides read TGTGCCAGCAGTTATTTGAGGGGCTCTGGAAACACCATATATTTT. Protein sequence: CASSYLRGSGNTIYF.

CDR3 coding DNA: TGCAGTGCTAGAGATCGGGCGGGAGGCCGTGGTACGCAGTATTTT. Translated, it gives CSARDRAGGRGTQYF. This chain connects TRBV20-1 to TRBJ2-3; the match to TRBD2 covers 8 bases. Trimming cost V 0 bases and J 8 bases; bases outside gene matches: 10. Looked up from germline, CDR1 is DFQATT and CDR2 is SNEGSKA (reference sequence). The CDR3 runs 15 residues.

This clonotype came up many times. The chain links TRBV6-1 to TRBJ2-3; no clear D gene. Germline loops: CDR1 MNHNS, CDR2 SASEGT. The CDR3 is made up of 13 amino acids. Trimming removed 2 bases from V and 1 base from J, with 4 bases in between. CDR3 coding DNA: TGTGCCAGCAGTGAAATCCGCACAGATACGCAGTATTTT. Its translation: CASSEIRTDTQYF.

This chain joins TRBV9 and TRBJ2-5; 8 bases map to TRBD2. Germline V gene lookup returns CDR1 SGDLS and CDR2 YYNGEE. The CDR3 spans 15 residues. Germline trimming cut 0 bases from V and 4 bases from J; bases unmatched to any gene: 5. The CDR3 loop is CASSVAPLAGETQYF. The CDR3 DNA reads TGTGCCAGCAGCGTAGCCCCTCTAGCGGGAGAGACCCAGTACTTC. Drawing the rest from reference TRBV9 and TRBJ2-5, the complete variable domain is DSGVTQTPKHLITATGQRVTLRCSPRSGDLSVYWYQQSLDQGLQFLIQYYNGEERAKGNILERFSAQQFPDLHSELNLSSLELGDSALYFCASSVAPLAGETQYFGPGTRLLVL.

The CDR3 DNA reads as TGTGCCAGCCGGGAGGGAGTAAAGGGGGGTGGGTATGGCGAGCAGTACTTC. Translation: CASREGVKGGGYGEQYF. This rearrangement joins TRBV28 to TRBJ2-7, with TRBD2 matching 8 bases. Germline V lookup: CDR1 MDHEN, CDR2 SYDVKM. The CDR3 is made up of 17 amino acids. The V segment lost 8 bases and the J segment 6 bases; nucleotides outside the gene matches: 21.

This clonotype was found many times. The chain is built from TRBV7-8 and TRBJ2-7; D is possibly TRBD2 (5 bases). Trimming shortened V by 1 base and J by 0 bases, and 7 bases separated the two germline ends. CDR1 and CDR2 (germline): SGHVS, FQNEAQ. There are 14 residues in the CDR3. CDR3 DNA sequence: TGTGCCAGCAGCTTAGTTAGCGTCTCCTACGAGCAGTACTTC. This codes for CASSLVSVSYEQYF.